Many counts were recorded for the clone carrying this T cell receptor beta chain. What it binds is not known. This entry is derived from a study of regulatory T cells in long-lasting Graves disease. General study points: Relative to new patients (966), persistent patients exhibited greater sharing of public clonotypes (around 2,800). Persistent disease preferred TRBV28, TRBJ1-2 and TRBJ2-5; new disease, TRBV20-1 and TRBJ2-1. TCR diversity in persistent Graves' patients was below that of newly diagnosed ones.

Time point indicated: newly diagnosed GD, antithyroid drugs for less than 3 months. With RNA extracted from PBMCs as input, the TCR library was made. Germline loops: CDR1 DFQATT, CDR2 SNEGSKA (reference sequence). V gave up 2 bases and J gave up 3 bases; unmatched junction bases: 7. The CDR3 spans 17 residues. TCR beta libraries were built with iRepertoire HTBI primers and Arm-PCR of CDR3 regions. TCRdb reprocessed the multiplex PCR reads with MiXCR, giving one entry per CDR3 protein. The repertoire includes 200,000 to 250,000 distinct CDR3 sequences, roughly 21% of them detected once, and approximately 13% sits in the top ten.

The specimen comprised peripheral blood mononuclear cells (PBMCs), sampled at new diagnosis, from a patient treated with antithyroid drugs. The clonotype originates from a female donor with Graves disease. The chain employs TRBV20-1 and TRBJ2-3; TRBD2 matches at 14 bases. The CDR3 loop is CSARRLAGGLRTDTQYF. Written as DNA, the CDR3 is TGCAGTGCTAGAAGACTAGCGGGAGGGTTGAGGACAGATACGCAGTATTTT.